Listed below are T cell receptor beta chains from one sample, sequenced in a study of regulatory T cells in long-lasting Graves disease. MiXCR, applied by TCRdb to the multiplex PCR reads, yields one record per CDR3 protein. The top ten clones hold around 19% of a sample with under 800,000 distinct CDR3 sequences, around 15% of them seen once. This sample was also put to use in a study of T cells in Graves' hyperthyroidism and ophthalmopathy.

Sequencing was performed on peripheral blood mononuclear cells (PBMCs), taken at new diagnosis, from a patient treated with antithyroid drugs. All receptors come from a young woman with Graves disease. CDR3s include the opening cysteine and the closing phenylalanine or tryptophan. Each record gives: D gene, J gene, V gene, clone size, CDR3 protein, CDR3 DNA. D genes are given only for firm matches. Clone size appears in some rows only: once, few, many, or a class for an expanded clone.

D gene: NA; J gene: TRBJ1-4; V gene: TRBV6-1; clone size: few; CDR3 protein: CASRSSQDNEKLFF; CDR3 DNA: TGTGCCAGCCGATCTTCACAGGACAATGAAAAACTGTTTTTT
D gene: NA; J gene: TRBJ1-1; V gene: TRBV19; clone size: many; CDR3 protein: CASRAGHLNTEAFF; CDR3 DNA: TGTGCCAGCAGAGCGGGACACTTGAACACTGAAGCTTTCTTT
D gene: TRBD1; J gene: TRBJ2-5; V gene: TRBV20-1; clone size: NA; CDR3 protein: CSQDRAGETQYF; CDR3 DNA: TGCAGCCAAGACAGGGCGGGAGAGACCCAGTACTTC
D gene: TRBD1; J gene: TRBJ1-2; V gene: TRBV29-1; clone size: few; CDR3 protein: CSVVTQGAGYGYTF; CDR3 DNA: TGCAGCGTCGTAACACAGGGGGCGGGCTATGGCTACACCTTC
D gene: TRBD1; J gene: TRBJ1-1; V gene: TRBV10-2; clone size: many; CDR3 protein: CASRMTGGGTEAFF; CDR3 DNA: TGCGCCAGCAGGATGACAGGGGGCGGCACTGAAGCTTTCTTT
D gene: NA; J gene: TRBJ2-7; V gene: TRBV5-1; clone size: few; CDR3 protein: CASSLDRADYEQYF; CDR3 DNA: TGCGCCAGCAGCTTGGACAGGGCGGACTACGAGCAGTACTTC
D gene: TRBD1; J gene: TRBJ2-2; V gene: TRBV15; clone size: NA; CDR3 protein: CATSHPTGVSTGELFF; CDR3 DNA: TGTGCCACCAGCCATCCGACAGGGGTGAGCACCGGGGAGCTGTTTTTT
D gene: NA; J gene: TRBJ1-3; V gene: TRBV18; clone size: NA; CDR3 protein: CASSPPPLGNTIYF; CDR3 DNA: TGTGCCAGCTCACCTCCCCCCCTGGGGAACACCATATATTTT
D gene: NA; J gene: TRBJ1-1; V gene: TRBV5-1; clone size: NA; CDR3 protein: CASSAHSGTATEAFF; CDR3 DNA: TGCGCCAGCAGCGCGCACTCCGGGACCGCGACTGAAGCTTTCTTT
D gene: TRBD2; J gene: TRBJ2-7; V gene: TRBV5-1; clone size: many; CDR3 protein: CASSLVSGSTYEQYF; CDR3 DNA: TGCGCCAGCAGCTTGGTTAGCGGGAGCACCTACGAGCAGTACTTC
D gene: NA; J gene: TRBJ2-3; V gene: TRBV3-1; clone size: NA; CDR3 protein: CASSQGGSGADTQYF; CDR3 DNA: TGTGCCAGCAGCCAAGGAGGGTCTGGGGCAGATACGCAGTATTTT
D gene: NA; J gene: TRBJ2-7; V gene: TRBV5-1; clone size: few; CDR3 protein: CASLPGSEASGEQYF; CDR3 DNA: TGCGCCAGCCTCCCAGGGAGTGAGGCCTCGGGCGAGCAGTACTTC
D gene: TRBD1; J gene: TRBJ1-2; V gene: TRBV3-1; clone size: NA; CDR3 protein: CATTPGTAGYGYTF; CDR3 DNA: TGTGCGACCACTCCAGGGACAGCTGGCTATGGCTACACCTTC
D gene: NA; J gene: TRBJ2-6; V gene: TRBV2; clone size: many; CDR3 protein: CASNLRGSGANVLTF; CDR3 DNA: TGTGCCAGCAATCTAAGGGGATCTGGGGCCAACGTCCTGACTTTC
D gene: TRBD1; J gene: TRBJ1-6; V gene: TRBV11-2; clone size: many; CDR3 protein: CASSPQPGRTGNSPLHF; CDR3 DNA: TGTGCCAGCAGCCCCCAACCTGGCCGGACAGGGAATTCACCCCTCCACTTT
D gene: NA; J gene: TRBJ2-7; V gene: TRBV28; clone size: many; CDR3 protein: CASSLWTAGSYEQYF; CDR3 DNA: TGTGCCAGCAGTTTATGGACGGCCGGGAGTTATGAGCAGTACTTC
D gene: NA; J gene: TRBJ2-3; V gene: TRBV18; clone size: NA; CDR3 protein: CASSPNLGDTQYF; CDR3 DNA: TGTGCCAGCTCACCGAATTTAGGGGATACGCAGTATTTT
D gene: NA; J gene: TRBJ2-1; V gene: TRBV10-2; clone size: NA; CDR3 protein: CASSERRSYNEQFF; CDR3 DNA: TGCGCCAGCAGTGAGAGGCGATCCTACAATGAGCAGTTCTTC
D gene: TRBD2; J gene: TRBJ2-7; V gene: TRBV27; clone size: many; CDR3 protein: CASSSGAGEQYF; CDR3 DNA: TGTGCCAGCAGTAGCGGGGCCGGCGAGCAGTACTTC
D gene: NA; J gene: TRBJ2-7; V gene: TRBV20-1; clone size: few; CDR3 protein: CSATMVPPLEQYF; CDR3 DNA: TGCAGTGCTACTATGGTCCCCCCCCTCGAGCAGTACTTC
D gene: TRBD1; J gene: TRBJ2-1; V gene: TRBV20-1; clone size: NA; CDR3 protein: CSARGLQGFSNEQFF; CDR3 DNA: TGCAGTGCTAGAGGGCTACAGGGGTTCTCCAATGAGCAGTTCTTC
D gene: TRBD2; J gene: TRBJ2-1; V gene: TRBV5-6; clone size: many; CDR3 protein: CASSGEREAVDNEQFF; CDR3 DNA: TGTGCCAGCAGCGGGGAGCGGGAGGCGGTTGACAATGAGCAGTTCTTC
D gene: NA; J gene: TRBJ1-5; V gene: TRBV19; clone size: NA; CDR3 protein: CASSIVVSNQPQHF; CDR3 DNA: TGTGCCAGTAGTATAGTCGTGAGCAATCAGCCCCAGCATTTT
D gene: NA; J gene: TRBJ2-4; V gene: TRBV10-3; clone size: NA; CDR3 protein: CAISESSRGGIQYF; CDR3 DNA: TGTGCCATCAGTGAGTCGAGCAGGGGGGGCATTCAGTACTTC
D gene: NA; J gene: TRBJ1-1; V gene: TRBV14; clone size: NA; CDR3 protein: CASSQDWGGLGAFF; CDR3 DNA: TGTGCCAGCAGCCAAGATTGGGGGGGCCTTGGTGCTTTCTTT
D gene: NA; J gene: TRBJ1-1; V gene: TRBV15; clone size: many; CDR3 protein: CATSRDDGTLGFF; CDR3 DNA: TGTGCCACCAGCAGAGATGACGGCACACTGGGTTTCTTT
D gene: NA; J gene: TRBJ2-7; V gene: TRBV12-3/TRBV12-4; clone size: many; CDR3 protein: CASSSREEQYF; CDR3 DNA: TGTGCCAGCAGTTCTCGGGAGGAGCAGTACTTC
D gene: NA; J gene: TRBJ1-2; V gene: TRBV11-2; clone size: many; CDR3 protein: CASSLDTALSNYGYTF; CDR3 DNA: TGTGCCAGCAGCTTAGACACCGCCCTATCTAACTATGGCTACACCTTC
D gene: NA; J gene: TRBJ1-1; V gene: TRBV18; clone size: NA; CDR3 protein: CASSKEQVPNTEAFF; CDR3 DNA: TGTGCCAGCTCCAAGGAACAGGTGCCGAACACTGAAGCTTTCTTT
D gene: NA; J gene: TRBJ2-2; V gene: TRBV14; clone size: NA; CDR3 protein: CASSQGLENTGELFF; CDR3 DNA: TGTGCCAGCAGCCAAGGACTTGAAAACACCGGGGAGCTGTTTTTT
D gene: NA; J gene: TRBJ1-4; V gene: TRBV30; clone size: few; CDR3 protein: CAWSEGDWEKLFF; CDR3 DNA: TGTGCCTGGAGTGAGGGGGACTGGGAAAAACTGTTTTTT
D gene: NA; J gene: TRBJ1-2; V gene: TRBV30; clone size: NA; CDR3 protein: CAWGPYGYTF; CDR3 DNA: TGTGCCTGGGGTCCTTATGGCTACACCTTC
D gene: NA; J gene: TRBJ1-1; V gene: TRBV27; clone size: few; CDR3 protein: CASSLLTAGMSTEAFF; CDR3 DNA: TGTGCCAGCAGTTTACTGACAGCGGGGATGAGCACTGAAGCTTTCTTT
D gene: NA; J gene: TRBJ2-3; V gene: TRBV5-4; clone size: NA; CDR3 protein: CASSLQGPGAQYF; CDR3 DNA: TGTGCCAGCAGCTTGCAGGGCCCGGGGGCGCAGTATTTT
D gene: NA; J gene: TRBJ2-7; V gene: TRBV7-2; clone size: NA; CDR3 protein: CASREKTGVPHEQYF; CDR3 DNA: TGTGCCAGCAGAGAAAAAACGGGAGTCCCCCACGAGCAGTACTTC
D gene: NA; J gene: TRBJ1-3; V gene: TRBV11-2; clone size: NA; CDR3 protein: CASSFRRAGNTIYF; CDR3 DNA: TGTGCCAGCAGCTTTCGCAGGGCTGGAAACACCATATATTTT
D gene: TRBD1; J gene: TRBJ2-2; V gene: TRBV7-9; clone size: many; CDR3 protein: CASSRTGPGELFF; CDR3 DNA: TGTGCCAGCAGCCGGACAGGGCCCGGGGAGCTGTTTTTT
D gene: NA; J gene: TRBJ2-5; V gene: TRBV7-2; clone size: few; CDR3 protein: CASTNTRETQYF; CDR3 DNA: TGTGCCAGCACAAATACACGGGAGACCCAGTACTTC
D gene: NA; J gene: TRBJ1-4; V gene: TRBV12-3/TRBV12-4; clone size: many; CDR3 protein: CASTATPANEKLFF; CDR3 DNA: TGTGCCAGCACCGCAACCCCGGCGAATGAAAAACTGTTTTTT
D gene: TRBD1; J gene: TRBJ2-1; V gene: TRBV10-3; clone size: NA; CDR3 protein: CAISESTGLIIANEQFF; CDR3 DNA: TGTGCCATCAGTGAGTCGACAGGGTTAATAATTGCGAATGAGCAGTTCTTC
D gene: NA; J gene: TRBJ2-7; V gene: TRBV28; clone size: many; CDR3 protein: CASSEVSVEQYF; CDR3 DNA: TGTGCCAGCAGTGAGGTGTCGGTCGAGCAGTACTTC
D gene: NA; J gene: TRBJ1-6; V gene: TRBV20-1; clone size: NA; CDR3 protein: CSAGHSPLHF; CDR3 DNA: TGCAGTGCTGGCCATTCACCCCTCCACTTT
D gene: TRBD2; J gene: TRBJ2-5; V gene: TRBV7-2; clone size: few; CDR3 protein: CASRRGGEETQYF; CDR3 DNA: TGTGCCAGCCGCCGCGGGGGGGAGGAGACCCAGTACTTC
D gene: NA; J gene: TRBJ2-5; V gene: TRBV7-9; clone size: many; CDR3 protein: CASSQMGLPQETQYF; CDR3 DNA: TGTGCCAGCAGCCAGATGGGACTTCCTCAAGAGACCCAGTACTTC
D gene: NA; J gene: TRBJ1-1; V gene: TRBV28; clone size: many; CDR3 protein: CASSSDRVATEAFF; CDR3 DNA: TGTGCCAGCAGTTCAGACCGGGTGGCAACTGAAGCTTTCTTT